These T cell receptor beta chains were read from a single sample in a study of blood T cell repertoires in COVID-19. Libraries were prepared by immunoSEQ multiplex PCR; TCRdb keeps only in-frame clonotypes and omits some of them. The data show 130,000 to 150,000 clones, 85% seen once. Input material: peripheral blood. The receptor set was obtained from a human donor with acute or convalescent COVID-19. The donor label of this sample is uncertain. Both conserved end residues are part of each CDR3. The D gene is left open where the match is weak. A clone size is listed for some rows: how often the clone was seen (once, few, many), or a class if it is expanded.

J | D | size | V | DNA | CDR3
TRBJ2-1 | . | . | TRBV18 | TGTGCCAGCTCACCGCCTAGCGTCGATGAGCAGTTCTTC | CASSPPSVDEQFF
TRBJ1-3 | TRBD1 | . | TRBV6-5 | TGTGCCAGCAGTTTTGGACAGGGGGCGGGTGGAAACACCATATATTTT | CASSFGQGAGGNTIYF
TRBJ2-7 | TRBD1 | . | TRBV25-1 | TGTGCCAGCAGTGAAGGGACAGGGCGGGAGCAGTACTTC | CASSEGTGREQYF
TRBJ1-3 | . | . | TRBV10-1 | TGCGCCAGAATACTGGGAAACACCATATATTTT | CARILGNTIYF
TRBJ1-6 | TRBD1 | . | TRBV6-5 | TGTGCCAGCAGCCGGGACAGGGATTCACCCCTCCACTTT | CASSRDRDSPLHF
TRBJ1-2 | . | . | TRBV19 | TGTGCCAGTAGTATGCGGGCTAACTATGGCTACACCTTC | CASSMRANYGYTF
TRBJ2-3 | . | . | TRBV24-1 | TGTGCCACCAGTGATTTGAATGGAGCAGCATCGGGCACAGATACGCAGTATTTT | CATSDLNGAASGTDTQYF
TRBJ1-6 | . | . | TRBV9 | TGTGCCAGCAGCGTAGGTAACAGACCGTCACCCCTCCACTTT | CASSVGNRPSPLHF
TRBJ1-3 | . | few | TRBV20-1 | TGCAGTGCTAGTCGAGGGCGAAACACCATATATTTT | CSASRGRNTIYF
TRBJ1-4 | . | few | TRBV12-3/TRBV12-4 | TGTGCCAGCAGTTTCGAACAGAATGAAAAACTGTTTTTT | CASSFEQNEKLFF
TRBJ2-7 | . | . | TRBV5-4 | TGTGCCAGCAGCTTGCAGGGTCTTTCGGCCTACGAGCAGTACTTC | CASSLQGLSAYEQYF
TRBJ1-6 | . | . | TRBV6-6 | TGTGCCAGCAAAGACTCTCAGGGGAATTCACCCCTCCACTTT | CASKDSQGNSPLHF
TRBJ1-1 | TRBD1 | . | TRBV18 | TGTGCCAGCTCACCACTTTTGACAGGGGACACTGAAGCTTTCTTT | CASSPLLTGDTEAFF
TRBJ2-4 | TRBD2 | . | TRBV19 | TGTGCCAGTAGTCCAGGCGGGGGGGACGAACGTATAGCCAAAAACATTCAGTACTTC | CASSPGGGDERIAKNIQYF
TRBJ2-3 | . | . | TRBV7-2 | TGTGCCAGCAGCTTAGCGATAGTAGATACGCAGTATTTT | CASSLAIVDTQYF
TRBJ1-1 | . | . | TRBV12-3/TRBV12-4 | TGTGCCAGCAGTACAACAGCGAACACTGAAGCTTTCTTT | CASSTTANTEAFF
TRBJ1-5 | TRBD1 | . | TRBV19 | TGTGCCACCGAGGACAGGTCGGGGCAGCCCCAGCATTTT | CATEDRSGQPQHF
TRBJ2-1 | TRBD1 | . | TRBV28 | TGTGCCAGCACCCAGGGACAGGGGACCTACAATGAGCAGTTCTTC | CASTQGQGTYNEQFF
TRBJ1-2 | . | . | TRBV19 | TGTGCCAGTAGTACCGCAGGGGCTACCAACTATGGCTACACCTTC | CASSTAGATNYGYTF
TRBJ2-3 | . | . | TRBV7-2 | TGTGCCAGCAGCAGAGGCCGGGTAGATACGCAGTATTTT | CASSRGRVDTQYF
TRBJ1-5 | . | . | TRBV28 | TGTGCCAGCAGCCTCAATACAGGGCCCCAGCATTTT | CASSLNTGPQHF
TRBJ1-5 | . | . | TRBV3-1/TRBV3-2 | TGTGCCAGCAGCCAGACCGGACAGAACAATCAGCCCCAGCATTTT | CASSQTGQNNQPQHF
TRBJ2-6 | . | . | TRBV5-1 | TGCGCCAGCAGCACAGGAAACTCTGGGGCCAACGTCCTGACTTTC | CASSTGNSGANVLTF
TRBJ1-3 | . | . | TRBV4-2 | TGTGCCAGCAGCTCTGTCGCGGGGTCCTCTGGAAACACCATATATTTT | CASSSVAGSSGNTIYF
TRBJ1-2 | . | . | TRBV7-8 | TGTGCCAGCAGCTTAGTCAAGGCGGACTATGGCTACACCTTC | CASSLVKADYGYTF
TRBJ2-1 | . | . | TRBV12-5 | TGTGCTAGTGGTTTGTACGGTCAGCAGTTCTTC | CASGLYGQQFF
TRBJ1-1 | . | . | TRBV19 | TGTGCCAGTAGTCCGGCACCATCGGGGACTGAAGCTTTCTTT | CASSPAPSGTEAFF
TRBJ2-3 | . | . | TRBV28 | TGTGCCAGCAGTCCACCCCAGGGGTGGTCAGATACGCAGTATTTT | CASSPPQGWSDTQYF
TRBJ2-3 | TRBD1 | . | TRBV5-1 | TGCGCCAGCAGACGAACCGGACAGGGGGCAGATACGCAGTATTTT | CASRRTGQGADTQYF
TRBJ1-3 | TRBD1 | . | TRBV19 | TGTGCCAGTAGGGCGGGACAGGGGAAGTCTGGAAACACCATATATTTT | CASRAGQGKSGNTIYF
TRBJ2-7 | . | . | TRBV28 | TGTGCCAGCAGTTTCCGACAGGCCACCTACGAGCAGTACTTC | CASSFRQATYEQYF
TRBJ2-3 | . | . | TRBV27 | . | CASSFGSGTGKYF
TRBJ1-1 | TRBD1 | . | TRBV5-4 | TGTGCCAGCAGCGCGACAGGGGATGAAGCTTTCTTT | CASSATGDEAFF
TRBJ1-5 | . | . | TRBV2 | TGTGCCAGCAGTGAAAGATCCTATAGCAATCAGCCCCAGCATTTT | CASSERSYSNQPQHF
TRBJ2-7 | TRBD1 | . | TRBV19 | TGTGCCAGTAACGCAGGACAGGGTCTCTACGAGCAGTACTTC | CASNAGQGLYEQYF
TRBJ1-2 | TRBD1 | . | TRBV9 | TGTGCCAGCAGCGCCGGACAGGGTGACTATGGCTACACCTTC | CASSAGQGDYGYTF
TRBJ2-3 | TRBD2 | once | TRBV6-2/TRBV6-3 | TGTGCCAGCAGTTGGCCGGCGGGGGAAAGCACAGATACGCAGTATTTT | CASSWPAGESTDTQYF